This section outlines one T cell receptor (beta chain) sequence together with its context. Its specificity is not known. The record originates from a study of OX40 agonist ivuxolimab in advanced cancers. Study-level information: Patients achieving partial responses numbered three: one hepatocellular carcinoma case and two cutaneous melanoma cases.

Measured with immunoSEQ multiplex PCR; TCRdb has only the in-frame clones, and not every one. Among over 100,000 clones listed, around 87% were seen once. Baseline was the first blood sampling point, followed by cycle 4 day 1 and cycle 7 day 1. CDR3 length equals 16 residues. In germline, CDR1 is LNHDA, CDR2 SQIVND (reference sequence). Trimming cost V 5 bases and J 2 bases, with 18 bases left between them. Study-wide points: The expanded peripheral T cells' antigen specificity was not determined. Averaged across samples, CD8+ T cells carried more expanded clones than CD4+ did.

This clonotype originated in an adult with an advanced solid tumor such as melanoma, head and neck, liver or kidney cancer. The chain has TRBV19 and TRBJ1-2; maybe TRBD1 (6 bases). This specimen was CD4+ or CD8+ T cells sorted from blood, taken in a trial of the OX40 agonist ivuxolimab. This CDR3 reads CASSPGGGQGNYGYTF. CDR3 bases: TGTGCCAGTAGTCCCGGAGGTGGGCAGGGGAACTATGGCTACACCTTC.